This is a list of T cell receptor beta chains from one sample in a study of T cell repertoires in cytomegalovirus infection. TCRdb re-called the reads through MiXCR, storing one row per CDR3 protein. The data hold some 600,000 distinct CDR3 sequences, with 24% observed a single time. The specimen was CD8+ T cells from PBMCs. The receptors shown here come from a human donor in good health (CMV status not recorded). Some clones in this sample may be carry-over from other donors' samples. Both conserved end residues are part of each CDR3. The D gene is left open where the match is weak. Size is omitted from some rows. Given values are once, few, many or a class for expanded clones.

CASSLAGESDKNIQYF,TGTGCCAGCAGTTTAGCGGGGGAGTCTGACAAAAACATTCAGTACTTC,-,TRBD2,TRBV6-2/TRBV6-3,TRBJ2-4
CASSQDQARVYEQYF,TGCGCCAGCAGCCAAGATCAGGCCAGGGTTTACGAGCAGTACTTC,few,-,TRBV4-1,TRBJ2-7
CASSETNRGRNGYTF,TGTGCCAGCAGTGAAACCAACAGGGGGCGAAATGGCTACACCTTC,-,TRBD1,TRBV2,TRBJ1-2
CASSPTGTMNTEAFF,TGTGCCAGCAGTCCCACCGGGACGATGAACACTGAAGCTTTCTTT,few,-,TRBV6-2/TRBV6-3,TRBJ1-1
CASRSPNSYYGYTF,TGTGCCAGCAGGTCTCCGAACAGTTACTATGGCTACACCTTC,-,-,TRBV5-6,TRBJ1-2
CSVESTQYF,TGCAGCGTTGAAAGTACGCAGTATTTT,-,-,TRBV29-1,TRBJ2-3
CASSYAGVSGTDTQYF,TGTGCCAGCAGTTACGCAGGAGTCTCGGGCACAGATACGCAGTATTTT,-,-,TRBV6-8,TRBJ2-3
CASRDRGGDYGYTF,TGCGCCAGTCGGGACAGGGGTGGCGACTATGGCTACACCTTC,-,TRBD1,TRBV5-1,TRBJ1-2
CASSLDFATQGTQYF,TGTGCCAGCAGCTTAGATTTCGCAACCCAAGGGACCCAGTACTTC,-,-,TRBV7-6,TRBJ2-5
CASRRTNTEAFF,TGTGCCAGCAGGAGGACGAACACTGAAGCTTTCTTT,many,-,TRBV28,TRBJ1-1
CASSLGHDGYTF,TGTGCCAGCAGCTTAGGACACGACGGCTACACCTTC,few,-,TRBV7-9,TRBJ1-2
CASSGWGDRGLDYGYTF,TGTGCCAGCAGCGGGTGGGGAGATCGGGGCCTGGACTATGGCTACACCTTC,many,-,TRBV7-2,TRBJ1-2
CASSSYYREETQYF,TGTGCCAGCAGTTCCTACTACCGGGAAGAGACCCAGTACTTC,few,-,TRBV28,TRBJ2-5
CAISESIILTGENTGELFF,TGTGCCATCAGTGAGTCCATTATACTGACAGGGGAGAACACCGGGGAGCTGTTTTTT,few,TRBD1,TRBV10-3,TRBJ2-2
CVSSPGGGQETQYF,TGTGTCAGCAGTCCGGGGGGCGGCCAAGAGACCCAGTACTTC,-,-,TRBV12-3/TRBV12-4,TRBJ2-5
CAISEGGGRQPQHF,TGTGCCATCAGTGAGGGAGGAGGCCGACAGCCCCAGCATTTT,-,-,TRBV10-3,TRBJ1-5
CASSLALAGGSYNEQFF,TGTGCCAGCAGCTTAGCGCTTGCGGGGGGTTCTTACAATGAGCAGTTCTTC,-,TRBD2,TRBV7-9,TRBJ2-1
CSVSPTEAFF,TGCAGCGTTAGCCCCACTGAAGCTTTCTTT,-,-,TRBV29-1,TRBJ1-1
CASSHRGPPPSTDTQYF,TGTGCCAGCAGTCACAGGGGTCCGCCTCCGAGCACAGATACGCAGTATTTT,once,TRBD1,TRBV7-9,TRBJ2-3
CASSSWTGGSTDTQYF,TGCGCCAGCAGCTCCTGGACAGGGGGCTCCACAGATACGCAGTATTTT,-,TRBD1,TRBV5-1,TRBJ2-3
CSVEGRVGYGYTF,TGCAGCGTTGAAGGCAGGGTTGGCTATGGCTACACCTTC,few,-,TRBV29-1,TRBJ1-2
CAVSRDNYEQYF,TGTGCCGTCAGTAGGGACAACTACGAGCAGTACTTC,-,-,TRBV10-3,TRBJ2-7
CASHQRGGTDTQYF,TGTGCCAGCCACCAGCGGGGGGGCACAGATACGCAGTATTTT,-,TRBD2,TRBV13,TRBJ2-3
CASSYTELAGELFF,TGTGCCAGCAGTTACACAGAATTGGCCGGGGAGCTGTTTTTT,few,-,TRBV6-2/TRBV6-3,TRBJ2-2
CASSSLGTSGGRLSYEQYF,TGTGCCAGCAGCTCGCTTGGGACTAGCGGGGGGCGCCTCTCCTACGAGCAGTACTTC,-,TRBD2,TRBV2,TRBJ2-7
CASSLSVNTGELFF,TGTGCCAGCAGCTTATCGGTAAACACCGGGGAGCTGTTTTTT,many,-,TRBV12-3/TRBV12-4,TRBJ2-2
CSARDPSGTETNYGYTF,TGCAGTGCTAGAGACCCCTCGGGGACAGAGACAAACTATGGCTACACCTTC,-,TRBD1,TRBV20-1,TRBJ1-2
CASSSGPNSPLHF,TGTGCCAGTAGTAGCGGGCCTAATTCACCCCTCCACTTT,-,-,TRBV19,TRBJ1-6
CASSQDWRVGREEKLFF,TGCGCCAGCAGCCAAGATTGGCGGGTTGGACGTGAGGAAAAACTGTTTTTT,many,-,TRBV4-3,TRBJ1-4
CASSYPGGGGGSPLHF,TGTGCCAGCAGTTACCCTGGCGGGGGCGGTGGCTCACCCCTCCACTTT,few,-,TRBV6-5,TRBJ1-6
CASSLEQGSEAFF,TGTGCCAGCAGCTTGGAACAGGGTTCTGAAGCTTTCTTT,-,-,TRBV7-6,TRBJ1-1
CASSRDRGHGANVLTF,TGTGCCAGCAGCAGGGACAGGGGGCATGGGGCCAACGTCCTGACTTTC,-,TRBD1,TRBV12-3/TRBV12-4,TRBJ2-6
CASKDKNTEAFF,TGTGCCAGCAAGGACAAGAACACTGAAGCTTTCTTT,few,-,TRBV6-2/TRBV6-3,TRBJ1-1
CATSRQLAGGVNEQFF,TGTGCCACCAGCAGACAACTAGCGGGGGGTGTCAATGAGCAGTTCTTC,-,TRBD2,TRBV15,TRBJ2-1
CASSYGLAGAGELFF,TGTGCCAGCAGTTACGGACTAGCGGGGGCCGGGGAGCTGTTTTTT,-,TRBD2,TRBV27,TRBJ2-2
CASRDQGTEAFF,TGTGCCAGCAGAGACCAGGGTACTGAAGCTTTCTTT,-,-,TRBV9,TRBJ1-1
CSVDRGDSWQETQYF,TGCAGCGTTGATAGAGGCGACAGTTGGCAAGAGACCCAGTACTTC,-,-,TRBV29-1,TRBJ2-5
CASSQRGLADNEQFF,TGTGCCAGCAGCCAGCGGGGGCTAGCGGACAATGAGCAGTTCTTC,many,TRBD2,TRBV7-2,TRBJ2-1
CASSADVHSGNTIYF,TGTGCCAGCAGTGCTGACGTACACTCTGGAAACACCATATATTTT,many,-,TRBV25-1,TRBJ1-3
CASSFDRGLEQYF,TGTGCCAGCAGTTTTGACAGGGGGCTCGAGCAGTACTTC,-,TRBD1,TRBV12-3/TRBV12-4,TRBJ2-7
CSVGNRDRGVYGYTF,TGCAGCGTTGGAAACCGGGACAGGGGGGTCTATGGCTACACCTTC,-,TRBD1,TRBV29-1,TRBJ1-2
CSARQGGYGYTF,TGCAGTGCTCGACAGGGAGGCTATGGCTACACCTTC,-,TRBD1,TRBV20-1,TRBJ1-2
CASSTAGALTDTQYF,TGTGCCAGTAGTACGGCGGGGGCCCTCACAGATACGCAGTATTTT,few,-,TRBV19,TRBJ2-3
CASRSGRHTEAFF,TGTGCCAGCAGGTCCGGGCGTCACACTGAAGCTTTCTTT,many,-,TRBV7-9,TRBJ1-1
CASSTLRQGSSGGYTDTQYF,TGTGCCAGCAGTACCCTACGACAGGGCTCTAGCGGGGGGTACACAGATACGCAGTATTTT,few,TRBD2,TRBV6-5,TRBJ2-3
CASSLEGAGLGSSGANVLTF,TGTGCCAGCAGCTTAGAAGGGGCCGGCCTTGGAAGCTCTGGGGCCAACGTCCTGACTTTC,-,-,TRBV7-9,TRBJ2-6
CSVQRGDPGYTF,TGCAGCGTCCAGCGGGGGGATCCTGGCTACACCTTC,many,-,TRBV29-1,TRBJ1-2
CASSLAGWGGRNTGELFF,TGTGCCAGCAGTTTAGCCGGCTGGGGGGGCAGGAACACCGGGGAGCTGTTTTTT,-,-,TRBV28,TRBJ2-2